A selection of T cell receptor beta chains follows, all from one sample in a study of T-cell reconstitution after alpha-beta-depleted transplantation in children. Each CDR3 protein gets one entry after TCRdb re-called the PCR reads with MiXCR. The sample shows 350,000 to 400,000 distinct CDR3 sequences, about 14% of them seen only once. The source material was PBMCs, sampled from the stem cell graft. These receptors were taken from a human donor who donated a stem cell graft to a child with Fanconi anemia. Each CDR3 is given with its conserved first and last residue. D genes are given only for firm matches. Clone size is shown for a subset of rows, as once, few, many or a class of expanded clone.

many	TRBV12-3/TRBV12-4	TRBJ2-3	TRBD2	15	TGTGCCAGCAGTTTTAGCGGGGACTTCACAGATACGCAGTATTTT	CASSFSGDFTDTQYF
many	TRBV6-1	TRBJ2-3	-	13	TGTGCCAGCAGGTCCACAGGGACAGATACGCAGTATTTT	CASRSTGTDTQYF
-	TRBV11-2	TRBJ1-1	TRBD1	17	TGTGCCAGCAGCTTCCCGCCCGGGACAGGGTTGGCCACTGAAGCTTTCTTT	CASSFPPGTGLATEAFF
many	TRBV5-1	TRBJ2-5	-	13	TGCGCCAGCAGCGCGGGATACCAAGAGACCCAGTACTTC	CASSAGYQETQYF
-	TRBV27	TRBJ1-2	-	13	TGTGCCAGCAGGAAATCAGGGGTCTCTGGCTACACCTTC	CASRKSGVSGYTF
many	TRBV12-3/TRBV12-4	TRBJ2-2	TRBD2	16	TGTGCCAGCAGGACTTTAGCGGGCCTGAACACCGGGGAGCTGTTTTTT	CASRTLAGLNTGELFF
many	TRBV4-2	TRBJ1-1	TRBD1	14	TGTGCCAGCAGCCAAAGACAGGGAGCCGATGAAGCTTTCTTT	CASSQRQGADEAFF
-	TRBV4-1	TRBJ2-1	TRBD1	12	TGCGCCAGCAGCCAAGATGGGACAGGGGCGTTCTTC	CASSQDGTGAFF
few	TRBV6-1	TRBJ1-6	-	14	TGTGCCAGCAGCAACCCGGGAAGCGGTTCACCCCTCCACTTT	CASSNPGSGSPLHF
few	TRBV7-9	TRBJ1-1	-	15	TGTGCCAGCAGCTTGAGGGTAGGGTTCGGCACTGAAGCTTTCTTT	CASSLRVGFGTEAFF
many	TRBV6-2/TRBV6-3	TRBJ1-1	-	16	TGTGCCAGCAAACCCGGGACGGGCCTTTGGAACACTGAAGCTTTCTTT	CASKPGTGLWNTEAFF
few	TRBV9	TRBJ2-1	TRBD2	15	TGTGCCAGCAGCCCGGGACTAGCGGGGGACAATGAGCAGTTCTTC	CASSPGLAGDNEQFF
many	TRBV10-3	TRBJ1-1	TRBD1	13	TGTGCCATCAGCGGACAGGCGAACACTGAAGCTTTCTTT	CAISGQANTEAFF
-	TRBV3-1	TRBJ2-1	TRBD2	17	TGTGCCAGCAGCCCGCTAGCGGGGGGTACACTCTACAATGAGCAGTTCTTC	CASSPLAGGTLYNEQFF
-	TRBV4-1	TRBJ1-5	-	10	TGCGCCGGGTCTTATCAGCCCCAGCATTTT	CAGSYQPQHF
many	TRBV5-1	TRBJ1-1	-	13	TGCGCCAGCAGCTTGTGGGGGAACACTGAAGCTTTCTTT	CASSLWGNTEAFF
-	TRBV11-2	TRBJ2-7	TRBD2	15	TGTGCCAGCAGCTTAGAAGCGGGGGCCTCCAACGAGCAGTACTTC	CASSLEAGASNEQYF
many	TRBV12-3/TRBV12-4	TRBJ1-1	-	14	TGTGCCAGCAGGGCGGACGGAAAATACACTGAAGCTTTCTTT	CASRADGKYTEAFF
-	TRBV7-2	TRBJ2-7	-	14	TGTGCCAGCAGCTTTGGCCCGGATACCTACGAGCAGTACTTC	CASSFGPDTYEQYF
few	TRBV5-1	TRBJ1-1	-	15	TGCGCCAGCAGCTTGGCTCCACAAACTGACACTGAAGCTTTCTTT	CASSLAPQTDTEAFF
-	TRBV5-1	TRBJ2-5	TRBD2	17	TGCGCCAGCAGCTTGGCCTTCACTAGCGGGGGAAAAGAGACCCAGTACTTC	CASSLAFTSGGKETQYF
many	TRBV5-6	TRBJ2-7	-	13	TGTGCCAGCAGCTTGGTGTCACGCTACGAGCAGTACTTC	CASSLVSRYEQYF
many	TRBV5-1	TRBJ2-7	-	13	TGCGCCAGCAGCTTGGAAACGCAGGGCGAGCAGTACTTC	CASSLETQGEQYF
many	TRBV5-1	TRBJ2-1	-	16	TGCGCCAGCAGCTTGAGTGGGGGGGCGGAGTACAATGAGCAGTTCTTC	CASSLSGGAEYNEQFF
many	TRBV27	TRBJ2-1	TRBD2	16	TGTGCCAGCAGAACATCTAGCGGGGGGGCCTACAATGAGCAGTTCTTC	CASRTSSGGAYNEQFF
-	TRBV20-1	TRBJ1-1	-	14	TGCAGTGCTAGCCGAGGGTGGGGGAACACTGAAGCTTTCTTT	CSASRGWGNTEAFF